The text below deals with one TCR beta chain. These data belong to a study of blood T cell repertoires in COVID-19. Study-level information: Sites across the United States, Italy and Spain contributed samples from acute and convalescent COVID-19. PBMCs, B-cell-depleted T cells, or T cells provided the cDNA or gDNA that made up the material.

The authors' processing: Using reference gene primer amplification, nucleated cell counts were estimated. Generated by immunoSEQ multiplex PCR, the TCRdb table keeps only in-frame clones and is missing some. The V and J calls and the clone size are those of that table, but D and trimming were determined from the DNA. Here the sample spans 250,000 or so clones, 86% being singletons. The sample comprised peripheral blood. The sequence came from a woman aged 30 to 39 with active or convalescent COVID-19.

CDR3 amino acids: CASSLLAGGPSEQFF. The CDR3 nucleotides are TGTGCCAGCAGCCTCTTAGCGGGGGGGCCCAGTGAGCAGTTCTTC. V is TRBV3-1 (or the pseudogene TRBV3-2) and J is TRBJ2-1; 11 nucleotides agree with TRBD2. The V gene's germline CDR1 is LGHDT and CDR2 YNNKEL (reference sequence). The CDR3 spans 15 residues. V shed 4 bases and J 9 bases; nucleotides not matched to a gene: 8.